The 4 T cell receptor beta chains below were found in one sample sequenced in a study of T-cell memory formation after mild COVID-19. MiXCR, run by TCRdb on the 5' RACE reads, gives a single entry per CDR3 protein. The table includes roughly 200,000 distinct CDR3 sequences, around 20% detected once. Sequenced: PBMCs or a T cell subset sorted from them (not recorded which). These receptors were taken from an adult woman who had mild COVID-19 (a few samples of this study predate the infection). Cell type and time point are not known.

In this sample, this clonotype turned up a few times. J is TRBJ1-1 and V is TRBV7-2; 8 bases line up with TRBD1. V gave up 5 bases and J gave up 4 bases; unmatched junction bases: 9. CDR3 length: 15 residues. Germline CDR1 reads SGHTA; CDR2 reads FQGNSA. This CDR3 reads CASSTGQGFGTEAFF. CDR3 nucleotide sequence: TGTGCCAGCAGCACCGGACAGGGATTTGGCACTGAAGCTTTCTTT.

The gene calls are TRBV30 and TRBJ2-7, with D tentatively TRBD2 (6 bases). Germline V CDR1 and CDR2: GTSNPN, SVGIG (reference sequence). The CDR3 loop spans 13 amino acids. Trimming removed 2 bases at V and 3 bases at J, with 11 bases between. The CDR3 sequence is CAWSRERFYEQYF. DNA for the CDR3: TGTGCCTGGAGTCGGGAGAGATTCTACGAGCAGTACTTC.

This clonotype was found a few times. In nucleotides, the CDR3 is TGTGCCAGCAGGAGGGGACTAGCGGGAGGGGAGACCCAGTACTTC. Translating gives CASRRGLAGGETQYF. The chain links TRBV6-2 or TRBV6-3 to TRBJ2-5; 16 bases match TRBD2. The V and J ends lost 6 bases and 5 bases, in that order; junction bases with no gene match: 3. This CDR3 has 15 residues. From germline, CDR1 is MNHEY and CDR2 SVGEGT.

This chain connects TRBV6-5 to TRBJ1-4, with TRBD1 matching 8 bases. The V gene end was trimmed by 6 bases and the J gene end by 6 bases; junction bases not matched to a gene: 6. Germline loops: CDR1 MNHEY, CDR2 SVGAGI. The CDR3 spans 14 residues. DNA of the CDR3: TGTGCCAGCAGAACGACAGGGGCTTATGAAAAACTGTTTTTT. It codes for CASRTTGAYEKLFF.